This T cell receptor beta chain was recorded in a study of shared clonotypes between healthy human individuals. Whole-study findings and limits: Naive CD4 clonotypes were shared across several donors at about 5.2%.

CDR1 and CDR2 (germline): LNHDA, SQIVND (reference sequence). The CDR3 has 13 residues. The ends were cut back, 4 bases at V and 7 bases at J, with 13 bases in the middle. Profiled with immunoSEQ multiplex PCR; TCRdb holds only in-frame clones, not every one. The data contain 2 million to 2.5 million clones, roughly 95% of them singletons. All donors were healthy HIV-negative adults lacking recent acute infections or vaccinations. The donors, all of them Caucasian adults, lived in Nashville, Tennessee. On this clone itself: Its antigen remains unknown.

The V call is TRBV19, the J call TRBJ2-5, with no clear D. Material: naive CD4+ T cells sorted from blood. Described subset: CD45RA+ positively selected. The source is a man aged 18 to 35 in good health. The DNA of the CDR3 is TGTGCCAGTAGTAGATCTAGTGAGTGGACCCAGTACTTC. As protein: CASSRSSEWTQYF. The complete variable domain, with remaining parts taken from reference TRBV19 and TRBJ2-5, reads DGGITQSPKYLFRKEGQNVTLSCEQNLNHDAMYWYRQDPGQGLRLIYYSQIVNDFQKGDIAEGYSVSREKKESFPLTVTSAQKNPTAFYLCASSRSSEWTQYFGPGTRLLVL.